The 9 T cell receptor beta chains below all came from one sample that was sequenced in a study of T cell responses to AZD1222 COVID-19 vaccine. Only in-frame clones appear in the TCRdb table, and some are missing; sequencing was by immunoSEQ multiplex PCR. The sample shows around 120,000 clones, roughly 90% of them seen only once. The sequences come from peripheral blood, collected on day 0 of AZD1222 vaccination. The receptors stem from an adult in good health.

The V gene is TRBV2, the J gene TRBJ2-1, with D tentatively TRBD1 (5 bases). The CDR3 is 16 amino acids. The germline CDR1 and CDR2 sequences are SNHLY and FYNNEI. Trimming stripped 7 bases from V and 4 bases from J, with 20 bases between. CDR3 amino acids: CASNPLGRRNYNEQFF. DNA of the CDR3: TGTGCCAGCAACCCACTGGGGCGGCGGAATTACAATGAGCAGTTCTTC.

The chain couples TRBV27 to TRBJ2-3; 11 bases map to TRBD2. The CDR3 is 15 residues long. CDR1 is MNHEY, CDR2 SMNVEV, per germline (reference sequence). The V and J ends lost 6 bases and 2 bases, in that order; junction bases with no gene match: 4. The CDR3 region is CASRLAGAYTDTQYF. In DNA, the CDR3 is TGTGCCAGCAGACTAGCGGGAGCCTACACAGATACGCAGTATTTT.

The V call is TRBV9, the J call TRBJ2-7; D gene unclear. CDR3 length: 13 amino acids. The germline V and J ends were trimmed by 3 bases and 5 bases, with 12 bases remaining between them. Germline-derived CDR1 and CDR2 are SGDLS and YYNGEE. The CDR3 nucleotides are TGTGCCAGCAGCGGGGCGCCCCCTCACGAGCAGTACTTC. Amino acids: CASSGAPPHEQYF.

The V call is TRBV20-1, the J call TRBJ1-2; 9 bases are shared with TRBD1. J lost 3 bases, V lost 3 bases, and 8 bases had no gene match. This CDR3 spans 15 amino acids. Per germline, CDR1 DFQATT and CDR2 SNEGSKA (reference sequence). The CDR3 region is CSASQPGQGDYGYTF. CDR3 DNA: TGCAGTGCTAGTCAACCGGGACAGGGTGACTATGGCTACACCTTC.

The chain is built from TRBV4-2 and TRBJ2-2; no definite D call. This CDR3 spans 16 amino acids. Germline CDR1 is LGHNA and CDR2 is YNFKEQ. Trimming took off 3 bases at V and 0 bases at J, with 11 bases between the two ends. The CDR3 sequence: CASSHGPQSNTGELFF. The CDR3 nucleotides are TGTGCCAGCAGCCATGGACCTCAATCGAACACCGGGGAGCTGTTTTTT.

The genes are TRBV25-1 and TRBJ1-5; D ambiguous. This CDR3 spans 13 amino acids. In germline, CDR1 is MGHDK, CDR2 SYGVNS. V was pared by 1 base and J by 7 bases, with 8 bases between. CDR3 residues: CASSELGKQPQHF. The CDR3 nucleotides read TGTGCCAGCAGTGAATTGGGGAAACAGCCCCAGCATTTT.

The chain carries TRBV14 and TRBJ2-1; 11 nucleotides agree with TRBD1. V lost 4 bases and J lost 7; bases outside the gene matches: 12. This CDR3 is 17 amino acids long. CDR1 SGHDN and CDR2 FVKESK come from the germline V gene. The CDR3 nucleotides are TGTGCCAGCAGCCTGAGAGTTCCGGGACAGGGGGGTAATGAGCAGTTCTTC. It specifies CASSLRVPGQGGNEQFF.

CDR3 in DNA: TGTGCCACCAGTGAGGGGCCGGGACTAGCGGAGCCAGATACGCAGTATTTT. Its protein product is CATSEGPGLAEPDTQYF. V and J are TRBV24-1 and TRBJ2-3; 11 bases align to TRBD2. CDR1 and CDR2 from the germline V gene are KGHDR and SFDVKD. V shed 4 bases and J 4 bases; nucleotides not matched to a gene: 9. This CDR3 is 17 amino acids long.

The rearrangement links TRBV11-3 to TRBJ2-1; the match to TRBD2 covers 11 bases. The germline gives CDR1 SGHNT, CDR2 YENEEA. CDR3 length equals 15 residues. J lost 8 bases, V lost 4 bases, and 7 bases had no gene match. CDR3 nucleotides: TGTGCCAGCAGCTCAATAGCGGGAGGGCCTTATGAGCAGTTCTTC. It codes for CASSSIAGGPYEQFF.